This T cell receptor beta chain was obtained from a study of T cell responses to AZD1222 COVID-19 vaccine. The CDR3 extends over 15 amino acids. Trimming cost V 4 bases and J 5 bases, with 15 bases left between them. Germline CDR1 is MDHEN and CDR2 is SYDVKM. Study-level results: Baseline seropositivity characterized only a handful of AZD1222 recipients.

With regard to this clone: Its specificity is unknown.

Data came from immunoSEQ multiplex PCR; TCRdb stores just in-frame clones and leaves some out. This repertoire shows 85,000 to 130,000 clones, around nine tenths found once; its top ten account for over 15%. The clonotype originates from an adult in good health. The specimen comprised peripheral blood, sampled on day 0 of AZD1222 vaccination. This rearrangement joins TRBV28 to TRBJ1-5; D is unclear. For the CDR3, the DNA is TGTGCCAGCAGTTGTACAAGGGATTGGGATCAGCCCCAGCATTTT. This gives the protein CASSCTRDWDQPQHF. Full variable domain (outside the CDR3, taken from reference TRBV28 and TRBJ1-5): DVKVTQSSRYLVKRTGEKVFLECVQDMDHENMFWYRQDPGLGLRLIYFSYDVKMKEKGDIPEGYSVSREKKERFSLILESASTNQTSMYLCASSCTRDWDQPQHFGDGTRLSIL.